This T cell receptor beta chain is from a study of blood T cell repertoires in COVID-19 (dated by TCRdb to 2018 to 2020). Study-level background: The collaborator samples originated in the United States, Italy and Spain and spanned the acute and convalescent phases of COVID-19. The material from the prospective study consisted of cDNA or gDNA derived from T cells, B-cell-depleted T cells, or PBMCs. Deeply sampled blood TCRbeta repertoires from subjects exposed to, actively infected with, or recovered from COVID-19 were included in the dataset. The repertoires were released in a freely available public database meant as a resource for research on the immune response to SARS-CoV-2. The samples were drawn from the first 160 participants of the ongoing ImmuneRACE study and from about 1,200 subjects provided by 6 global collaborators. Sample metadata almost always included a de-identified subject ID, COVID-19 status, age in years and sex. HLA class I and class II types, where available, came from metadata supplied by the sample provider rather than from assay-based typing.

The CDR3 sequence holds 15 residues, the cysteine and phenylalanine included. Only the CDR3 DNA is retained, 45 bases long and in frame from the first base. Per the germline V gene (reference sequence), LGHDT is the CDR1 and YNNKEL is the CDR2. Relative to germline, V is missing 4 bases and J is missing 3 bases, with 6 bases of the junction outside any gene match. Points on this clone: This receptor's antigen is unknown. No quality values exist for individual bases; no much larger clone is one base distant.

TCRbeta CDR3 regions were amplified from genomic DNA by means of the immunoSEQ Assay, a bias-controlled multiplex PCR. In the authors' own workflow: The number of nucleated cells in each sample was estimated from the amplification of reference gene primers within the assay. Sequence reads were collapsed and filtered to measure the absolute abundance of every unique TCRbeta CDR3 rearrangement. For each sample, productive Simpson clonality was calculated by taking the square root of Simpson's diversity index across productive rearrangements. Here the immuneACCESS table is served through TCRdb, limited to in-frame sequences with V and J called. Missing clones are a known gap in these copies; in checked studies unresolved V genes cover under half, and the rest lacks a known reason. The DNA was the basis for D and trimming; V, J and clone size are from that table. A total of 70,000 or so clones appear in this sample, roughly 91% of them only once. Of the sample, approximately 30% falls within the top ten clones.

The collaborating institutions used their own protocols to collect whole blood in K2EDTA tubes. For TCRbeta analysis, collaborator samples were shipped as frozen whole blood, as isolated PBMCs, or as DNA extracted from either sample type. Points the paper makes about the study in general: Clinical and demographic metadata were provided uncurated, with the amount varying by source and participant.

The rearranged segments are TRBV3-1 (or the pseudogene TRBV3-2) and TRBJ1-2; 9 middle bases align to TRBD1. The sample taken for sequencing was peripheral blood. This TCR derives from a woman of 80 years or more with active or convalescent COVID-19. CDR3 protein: CASSPRQGGYYGYTF. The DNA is TGTGCCAGCAGCCCCCGACAGGGGGGTTACTATGGCTACACCTTC.